Below are 22 T cell receptor beta chains sequenced from a single sample in a study of blood T cell repertoires in COVID-19. Libraries were prepared by immunoSEQ multiplex PCR; TCRdb keeps only in-frame clonotypes and omits some of them. The table lists about 300,000 clones, more than 80% of them singletons, with 5% to 7% in the top ten. The sample comprised peripheral blood. Receptor source: a man younger than 35 who had recovered from COVID-19.

This clone was counted many times. The chain employs TRBV7-8 and TRBJ2-7, with D unclear. V was cut by 0 bases and J by 6 bases, with 9 bases left in between. Germline V lookup: CDR1 SGHVS, CDR2 FQNEAQ. This CDR3 comprises 13 residues. The CDR3 DNA reads TGTGCCAGCAGCTTAGCCTCAACGGGCGAGCAGTACTTC. Translating gives CASSLASTGEQYF.

The chain uses TRBV9 and TRBJ2-7; the match to TRBD1 covers 9 bases. Germline V CDR1 and CDR2: SGDLS, YYNGEE. V lost 3 bases to trimming and J lost 0 bases; unmatched junction nucleotides: 7. The length of the CDR3 is 16 residues. In nucleotides, the CDR3 is TGTGCCAGCAGCGAGTCCCCGACAGGGGGCTCCTACGAGCAGTACTTC. It yields the protein CASSESPTGGSYEQYF.

This clone was detected once. The V call is TRBV7-9, the J call TRBJ2-7; D remains unclear. Trimming took off 3 bases at V and 1 base at J, with 13 bases between the two ends. The CDR3 is 15 residues long. Germline V gene data show CDR1 as SEHNR and CDR2 as FQNEAQ (reference sequence). CDR3 loop: CASSFGVPASYEQYF. The CDR3 coding sequence is TGTGCCAGCAGCTTTGGTGTTCCAGCGTCCTACGAGCAGTACTTC.

The genes are TRBV5-6 and TRBJ2-7; TRBD1 agrees at 9 bases. The V and J ends lost 4 bases and 3 bases, in that order; junction bases with no gene match: 8. The CDR3 runs to 15 residues. Germline CDR1 SGHDT, CDR2 YYEEEE. In DNA, the CDR3 is TGTGCCAGCAGCCCTCCGGGACAGGGACACTACGAGCAGTACTTC. Translating it yields CASSPPGQGHYEQYF.

The J gene is TRBJ2-6, the V gene TRBV13, with 10 bases matching TRBD1. The germline gives CDR1 PRHDT, CDR2 FYEKMQ (reference sequence). J was trimmed by 2 bases and V by 6 bases; bases with no gene match: 7. This CDR3 is 17 amino acids long. Here the CDR3 reads CASRGQGKWPGANVLTF. The CDR3 nucleotides read TGTGCCAGCAGGGGACAGGGGAAATGGCCTGGGGCCAACGTCCTGACTTTC.

The CDR3 spells CASSLQGTAGSSPLHF. For the CDR3, the DNA is TGTGCCAGCAGCCTCCAAGGGACGGCGGGGAGTTCACCCCTCCACTTT. This chain connects TRBV7-9 to TRBJ1-6; D possibly corresponds to TRBD1 (5 bases). The CDR3 is 16 residues long. Looked up from germline, CDR1 is SEHNR and CDR2 is FQNEAQ (reference sequence). V was pared by 5 bases and J by 9 bases, with 20 bases between.

This rearrangement joins TRBV19 to TRBJ1-5; possible D gene TRBD1, 6 bases. There are 15 residues in the CDR3. Trimming took off 5 bases at V and 0 bases at J, with 11 bases between the two ends. The germline gives CDR1 LNHDA, CDR2 SQIVND (reference sequence). The CDR3 DNA reads TGTGCCAGTAGTGTGGACAGTTATAGCAATCAGCCCCAGCATTTT. Translating it yields CASSVDSYSNQPQHF. Supplemented by reference TRBV19 and TRBJ1-5, the full variable domain reads DGGITQSPKYLFRKEGQNVTLSCEQNLNHDAMYWYRQDPGQGLRLIYYSQIVNDFQKGDIAEGYSVSREKKESFPLTVTSAQKNPTAFYLCASSVDSYSNQPQHFGDGTRLSIL.

This chain joins TRBV25-1 and TRBJ2-5; 9 bases fit TRBD1. The J segment lost 5 bases and the V segment lost 6 bases, leaving 13 bases of the junction unmatched. Germline V gene lookup returns CDR1 MGHDK and CDR2 SYGVNS. This CDR3 has 16 residues. CDR3 nucleotide sequence: TGTGCCAGCAGCGTTTTCCCGGGACAGGGAGGGGAGACCCAGTACTTC. Translated: CASSVFPGQGGETQYF.

V is TRBV4-2 and J is TRBJ2-7, with D possibly TRBD1 on 5 matching bases. Trimming left V 4 bases short and J 0 bases short, with 13 bases between. The CDR3 consists of 15 residues. Germline CDR1 reads LGHNA; CDR2 reads YNFKEQ. The CDR3 here is CASSPDSWGSYEQYF. In nucleotides, the CDR3 is TGTGCCAGCAGCCCCGACAGTTGGGGCTCCTACGAGCAGTACTTC.

The rearrangement uses TRBV4-1 and TRBJ2-7, with 11 bases fitting TRBD2. Germline CDR1 is MGHRA and CDR2 is YSYEKL. The CDR3 has 16 amino acids. The ends lost 2 bases at V and 4 bases at J; junction bases unmatched: 7. The CDR3 sequence is CASSQTGTSGFYEQYF. CDR3 DNA: TGCGCCAGCAGCCAAACCGGGACTAGCGGCTTTTACGAGCAGTACTTC.

Details on this clone: Other nucleotide sequences from this sample produce the same CDR3. V is TRBV19 and J is TRBJ1-5; D is ambiguous. Trimming pared 3 bases from V and 5 bases from J, leaving 8 bases between. The germline gives CDR1 LNHDA, CDR2 SQIVND (reference sequence). The CDR3 runs 13 residues. The CDR3 spells CASSIAGDQPQHF. As DNA, the CDR3 is TGTGCCAGTAGTATTGCCGGGGATCAGCCCCAGCATTTT.

The chain joins TRBV6-5 to TRBJ1-4, with D perhaps TRBD1 (5 bases). Germline CDR1 and CDR2: MNHEY and SVGAGI. The length of the CDR3 is 14 residues. The germline V and J ends were trimmed by 0 bases and 6 bases, with 8 bases remaining between them. In DNA form, the CDR3 reads TGTGCCAGCAGTTACTCCCAGGGTGATGAAAAACTGTTTTTT. Amino acid sequence: CASSYSQGDEKLFF.

The CDR3 protein is CASSKGGMTGVAYGYTF. CDR3 nucleotides: TGTGCCAGCAGTAAGGGCGGTATGACAGGGGTTGCCTATGGCTACACCTTC. The rearrangement joins TRBV6-2 or TRBV6-3 to TRBJ1-2, with 8 bases identical to TRBD1. The J segment lost 4 bases and the V segment lost 5 bases, leaving 15 bases of the junction unmatched. The CDR3 is made up of 17 amino acids. The germline V gene encodes CDR1 MNHEY and CDR2 SVGEGT.

In nucleotides, the CDR3 is TGTGCCAGCAGCTTAGGGGCGGGGGATGAAAAACTGTTTTTT. It is translated as CASSLGAGDEKLFF. This rearrangement joins TRBV7-9 to TRBJ1-4; TRBD1 is a possible D gene (5 bases). This CDR3 has 14 amino acids. Trimming shortened V by 1 base and J by 6 bases, and 9 bases separated the two germline ends. CDR1 and CDR2 (germline): SEHNR, FQNEAQ (reference sequence).

The V call is TRBV4-2, the J call TRBJ1-4; 8 nucleotides line up with TRBD1. Trimming removed 1 base from V and 7 bases from J; junction bases left unmatched: 5. Germline CDR1 LGHNA, CDR2 YNFKEQ. This CDR3 spans 15 amino acids. CDR3 residues: CASSQVGTGGEKLFF. CDR3 coding DNA: TGTGCCAGCAGCCAAGTCGGGACAGGAGGTGAAAAACTGTTTTTT.

This clone came up once. V and J are TRBV30 and TRBJ1-1; the D is unclear. V was cut by 0 bases and J by 9 bases, with 11 bases left in between. The CDR3 totals 12 residues. Germline assignment: CDR1 GTSNPN and CDR2 SVGIG (reference sequence). The CDR3 is CAWSVGSRQAFF. DNA for the CDR3: TGTGCCTGGAGTGTGGGTTCGCGGCAAGCTTTCTTT. Using reference TRBV30 and TRBJ1-1 for the parts outside the CDR3, the full variable domain is SQTIHQWPATLVQPVGSPLSLECTVEGTSNPNLYWYRQAAGRGLQLLFYSVGIGQISSEVPQNLSASRPQDRQFILSSKKLLLSDSGFYLCAWSVGSRQAFFGQGTRLTVV.

The chain links TRBV13 to TRBJ1-5; D may be TRBD1 (5 bases). Germline V gives CDR1 PRHDT, CDR2 FYEKMQ (reference sequence). V was clipped by 5 bases and J by 0 bases, with 17 bases between them. CDR3 length: 17 residues. The DNA of the CDR3 is TGTGCCAGCAGCCGTCGCGACAGTTCTAATAGCAATCAGCCCCAGCATTTT. This sequence encodes CASSRRDSSNSNQPQHF.

This chain links TRBV12-3 or TRBV12-4 with TRBJ2-7; D gene ambiguous. Trimming took 3 bases from V and 3 from J, leaving 6 bases between them. The CDR3 runs to 12 residues. The CDR3 sequence is CASSFSGYEQYF. CDR3 bases: TGTGCCAGCAGTTTCTCCGGCTACGAGCAGTACTTC.

The rearrangement links TRBV18 to TRBJ1-1; D is undetermined. V gave up 3 bases and J gave up 1 base, with 6 bases separating them. The CDR3 sequence is 13 residues long. CDR1 KGHSH and CDR2 LQKENI come from the germline V gene. CDR3 protein: CASSPPKNTEAFF. CDR3 sequence (DNA): TGTGCCAGCTCACCTCCCAAGAACACTGAAGCTTTCTTT. The full variable domain, with the rest looked up from reference TRBV18 and TRBJ1-1, is NAGVMQNPRHLVRRRGQEARLRCSPMKGHSHVYWYRQLPEEGLKFMVYLQKENIIDESGMPKERFSAEFPKEGPSILRIQQVVRGDSAAYFCASSPPKNTEAFFGQGTRLTVV.

This sequence joins TRBV14 and TRBJ2-7; D uncertain. Germline V gene sequence: CDR1 SGHDN, CDR2 FVKESK. Between the trimmed V and J ends, which lost 0 bases and 3 bases, there was a span of 6 bases. The CDR3 length is 13 residues. The CDR3 nucleotides read TGTGCCAGCAGCCAAGATTATAGCTACGAGCAGTACTTC. Translating gives CASSQDYSYEQYF. The full variable domain, with the rest looked up from reference TRBV14 and TRBJ2-7, is EAGVTQFPSHSVIEKGQTVTLRCDPISGHDNLYWYRRVMGKEIKFLLHFVKESKQDESGMPNNRFLAERTGGTYSTLKVQPAELEDSGVYFCASSQDYSYEQYFGPGTRLTVT.

The V call is TRBV27, the J call TRBJ1-1; possibly TRBD1 for D (6 bases). Per germline, CDR1 MNHEY and CDR2 SMNVEV (reference sequence). V lost 0 bases to trimming and J lost 4 bases, with 15 bases between them. The CDR3 runs 16 residues. DNA for the CDR3: TGTGCCAGCAGTTTATCGGGGCAGGGGCACGCCACTGAAGCTTTCTTT. Translating it yields CASSLSGQGHATEAFF.

The chain combines TRBV4-2 with TRBJ2-6; no clear D gene. The ends were cut back, 0 bases at V and 0 bases at J, with 12 bases in the middle. CDR3 length equals 18 residues. CDR1 LGHNA and CDR2 YNFKEQ come from the germline V gene. The CDR3 region has the DNA TGTGCCAGCAGCCAAGATCAGCTAGAATTCTCTGGGGCCAACGTCCTGACTTTC. Translating it yields CASSQDQLEFSGANVLTF.